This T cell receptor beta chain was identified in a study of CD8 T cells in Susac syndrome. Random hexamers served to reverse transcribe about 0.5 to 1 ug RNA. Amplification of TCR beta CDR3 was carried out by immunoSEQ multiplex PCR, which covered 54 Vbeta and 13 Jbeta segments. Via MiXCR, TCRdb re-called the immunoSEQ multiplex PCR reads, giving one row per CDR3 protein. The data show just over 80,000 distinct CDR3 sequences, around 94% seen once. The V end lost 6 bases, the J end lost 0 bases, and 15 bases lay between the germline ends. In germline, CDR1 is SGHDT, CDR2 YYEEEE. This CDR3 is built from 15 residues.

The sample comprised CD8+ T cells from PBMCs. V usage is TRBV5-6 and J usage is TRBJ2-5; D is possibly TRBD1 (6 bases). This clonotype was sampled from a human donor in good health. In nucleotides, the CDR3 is TGTGCCAGCACCCCGGACAGCTCGTACCAAGAGACCCAGTACTTC. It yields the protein CASTPDSSYQETQYF.